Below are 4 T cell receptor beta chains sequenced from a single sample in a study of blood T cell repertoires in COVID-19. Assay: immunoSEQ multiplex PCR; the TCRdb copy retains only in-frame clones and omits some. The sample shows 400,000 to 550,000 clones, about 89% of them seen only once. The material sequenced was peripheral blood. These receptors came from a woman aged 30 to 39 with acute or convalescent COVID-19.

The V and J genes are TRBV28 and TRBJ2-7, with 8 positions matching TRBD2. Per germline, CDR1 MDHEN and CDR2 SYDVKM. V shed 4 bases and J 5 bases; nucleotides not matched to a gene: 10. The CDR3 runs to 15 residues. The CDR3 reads CASSSTGRGPHEQYF. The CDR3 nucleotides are TGTGCCAGCAGTTCGACCGGGAGGGGCCCCCACGAGCAGTACTTC.

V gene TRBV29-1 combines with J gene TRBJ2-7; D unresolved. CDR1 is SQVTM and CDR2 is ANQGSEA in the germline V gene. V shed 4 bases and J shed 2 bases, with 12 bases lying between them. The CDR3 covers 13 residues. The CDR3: CSVVYGLAYEQYF. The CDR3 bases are TGCAGCGTTGTGTACGGGTTGGCCTACGAGCAGTACTTC.

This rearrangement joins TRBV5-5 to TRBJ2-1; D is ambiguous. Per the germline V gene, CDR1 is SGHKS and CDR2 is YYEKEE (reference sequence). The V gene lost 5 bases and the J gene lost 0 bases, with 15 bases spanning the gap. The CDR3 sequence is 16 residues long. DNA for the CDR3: TGTGCCAGCAGTCCAAGTACAGTATACTCCTACAATGAGCAGTTCTTC. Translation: CASSPSTVYSYNEQFF.

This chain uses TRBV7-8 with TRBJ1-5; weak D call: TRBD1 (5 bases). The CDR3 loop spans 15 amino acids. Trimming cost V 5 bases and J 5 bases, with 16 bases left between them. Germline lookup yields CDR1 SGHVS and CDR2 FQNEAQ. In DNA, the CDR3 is TGTGCCAGCAGCCCCGGTTGGGGGGACTATCAGCCCCAGCATTTT. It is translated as CASSPGWGDYQPQHF.